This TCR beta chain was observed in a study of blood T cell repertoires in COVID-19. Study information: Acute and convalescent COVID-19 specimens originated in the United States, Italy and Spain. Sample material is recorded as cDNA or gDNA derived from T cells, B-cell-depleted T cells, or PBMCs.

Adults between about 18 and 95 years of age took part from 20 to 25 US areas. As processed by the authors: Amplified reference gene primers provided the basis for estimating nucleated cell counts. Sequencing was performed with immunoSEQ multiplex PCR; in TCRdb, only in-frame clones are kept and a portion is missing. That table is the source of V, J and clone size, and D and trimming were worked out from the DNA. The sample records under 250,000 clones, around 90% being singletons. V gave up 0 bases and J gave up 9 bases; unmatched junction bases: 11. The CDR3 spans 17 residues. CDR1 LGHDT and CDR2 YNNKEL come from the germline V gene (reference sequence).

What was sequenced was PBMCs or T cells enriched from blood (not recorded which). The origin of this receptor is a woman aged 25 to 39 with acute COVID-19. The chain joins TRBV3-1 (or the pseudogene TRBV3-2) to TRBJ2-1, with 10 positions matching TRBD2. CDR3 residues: CASSQDTLLAGSTEQFF. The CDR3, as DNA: TGTGCCAGCAGCCAAGATACTCTACTAGCGGGGTCAACTGAGCAGTTCTTC.